This TCR beta chain came from a study of blood T cell repertoires in COVID-19. In the study overall: The United States, Italy and Spain were the sources of the acute and convalescent COVID-19 samples. Sample material is recorded as cDNA or gDNA derived from T cells, B-cell-depleted T cells, or PBMCs.

As processed by the authors: The assay estimated nucleated cells by amplifying reference gene primers. The repertoire was sequenced with immunoSEQ multiplex PCR; TCRdb's copy has only in-frame clones and lacks some. Clonal size and the V and J genes are those of that table, whereas D and trimming came from the DNA. The sample has around 100,000 clones; more than 80% are singletons. The V gene lost 0 bases and the J gene lost 4 bases, with 9 bases spanning the gap. The CDR3 runs 14 residues. Germline V gene sequence: CDR1 KGHSH, CDR2 LQKENI. Sequencing used peripheral blood. J is TRBJ2-5 and V is TRBV18, with D perhaps TRBD1 (5 bases). The TCR originated in a woman aged 80 or over with acute or convalescent COVID-19. CDR3: CASSPPMGLETQYF. CDR3 coding DNA: TGTGCCAGCTCACCACCAATGGGGCTAGAGACCCAGTACTTC.